This TCR beta chain is drawn from a study of T cells expressing NK-cell markers. The overall study: Eight donors were sequenced, seven testing HCMV-seropositive and one testing seronegative.

No DNA is given; TCRdb re-called the 5' RACE reads and lists each CDR3 protein once. The sample has 90,000 to 130,000 distinct CDR3 sequences. The sequenced sample was blood T cells: a sorted CD56 or NKG2C T cell subset, CD4+ or CD8+ T cells, or bulk PBMC T cells (not recorded which). This TCR was recovered from a woman aged 18-70 years in good health.

Here the CDR3 reads CASRESSYNEQFF. The chain carries TRBV5-1 and TRBJ2-1. CDR1 is SGHRS and CDR2 is YFSETQ in the germline V gene. The CDR3 sequence is 13 residues long.